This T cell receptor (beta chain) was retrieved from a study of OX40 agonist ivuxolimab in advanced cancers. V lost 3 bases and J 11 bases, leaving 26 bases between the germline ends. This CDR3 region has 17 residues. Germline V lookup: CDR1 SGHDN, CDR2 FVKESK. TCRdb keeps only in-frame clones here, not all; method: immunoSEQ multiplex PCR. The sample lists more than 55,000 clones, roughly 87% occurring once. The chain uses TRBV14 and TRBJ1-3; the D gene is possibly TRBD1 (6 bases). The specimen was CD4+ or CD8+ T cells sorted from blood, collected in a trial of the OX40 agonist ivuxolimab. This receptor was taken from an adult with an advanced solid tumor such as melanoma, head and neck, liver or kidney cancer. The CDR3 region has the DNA TGTGCCAGCAGCCAGGAACTTACGGAAGGGGGAGATTACCCCATATATTTT. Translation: CASSQELTEGGDYPIYF.